The present TCR beta chain was sequenced within a study of identical twins. Study findings and constraints: In monozygotic twins, models underestimated the sharing of out-of-frame TCR alpha.

A universal primer binding site was introduced by template switching. The final cDNA contained unique molecular identifiers. One entry per CDR3 protein results from TCRdb running MiXCR on the 5' RACE reads. This table holds more than 1.5 million distinct CDR3 sequences, less than 35% found once. The germline gives CDR1 MRHNA, CDR2 SNTAGT. The CDR3 consists of 15 residues. After removal of 0 bases from V and 4 bases from J, the junction contained 2 bases not matched to a gene. This clonotype was picked up many times. The antigen remains undetermined. The receptor was derived from a newborn girl in good health. Sample: cord blood. The chain uses TRBV6-4 and TRBJ2-3; 9 bases fit TRBD1. CDR3 sequence: CASSDSGTGSDTQYF. DNA of the CDR3: TGTGCCAGCAGTGACTCGGGGACAGGGTCAGATACGCAGTATTTT.